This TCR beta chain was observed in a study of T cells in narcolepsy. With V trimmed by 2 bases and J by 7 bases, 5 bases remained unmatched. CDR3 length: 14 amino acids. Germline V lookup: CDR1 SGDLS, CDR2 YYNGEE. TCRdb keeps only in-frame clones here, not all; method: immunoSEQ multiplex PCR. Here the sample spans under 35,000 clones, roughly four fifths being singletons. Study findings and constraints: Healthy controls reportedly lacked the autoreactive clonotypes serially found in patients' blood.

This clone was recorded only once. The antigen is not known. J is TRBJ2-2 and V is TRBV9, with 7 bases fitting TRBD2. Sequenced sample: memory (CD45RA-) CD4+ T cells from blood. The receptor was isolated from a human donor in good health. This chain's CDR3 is CASSVSPGGGELFF. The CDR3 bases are TGTGCCAGCAGCGTTTCCCCGGGAGGCGGGGAGCTGTTTTTT.